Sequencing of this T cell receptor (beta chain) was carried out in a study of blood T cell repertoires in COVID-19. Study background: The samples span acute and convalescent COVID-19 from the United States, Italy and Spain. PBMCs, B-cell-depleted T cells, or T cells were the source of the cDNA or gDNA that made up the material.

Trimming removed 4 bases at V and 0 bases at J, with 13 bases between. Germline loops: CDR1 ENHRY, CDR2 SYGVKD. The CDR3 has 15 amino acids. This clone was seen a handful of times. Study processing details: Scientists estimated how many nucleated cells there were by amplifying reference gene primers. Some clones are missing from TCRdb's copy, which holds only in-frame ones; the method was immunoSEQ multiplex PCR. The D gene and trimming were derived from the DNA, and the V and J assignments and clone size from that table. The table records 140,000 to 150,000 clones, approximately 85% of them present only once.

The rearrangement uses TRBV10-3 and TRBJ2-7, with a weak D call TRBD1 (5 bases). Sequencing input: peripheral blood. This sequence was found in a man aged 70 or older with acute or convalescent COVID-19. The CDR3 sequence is CAISGQLRVSYEQYF. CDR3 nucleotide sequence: TGTGCCATCAGTGGGCAACTCAGGGTCTCCTACGAGCAGTACTTC.